The 20 T cell receptor beta chains reported below all come from one sample, sequenced in a study of T cells in Graves' hyperthyroidism and ophthalmopathy. The TCR beta CDR3 regions underwent amplification using RNA transcripts as the source. The HTBI primer set served for first-round RT-PCR of the TCR CDR3. A single record per CDR3 protein comes from TCRdb applying MiXCR to the multiplex PCR reads. The sample consists of under 750,000 distinct CDR3 sequences, around a sixth of them appearing once. The sequenced sample was blood. The receptors were gathered from a woman between 50 and 59 years old with Graves' hyperthyroidism that later progressed to Graves' ophthalmopathy.

This clonotype was found a few times. The chain has TRBV6-1 and TRBJ2-1; TRBD2 matches at 9 bases. CDR3 length equals 15 residues. Germline V lookup: CDR1 MNHNS, CDR2 SASEGT. Germline trimming cut 5 bases from V and 8 bases from J; bases unmatched to any gene: 10. The CDR3 is CASSSRGGGAHEQFF. The CDR3, as DNA: TGTGCCAGCAGTAGTCGGGGCGGGGGGGCGCATGAGCAGTTCTTC.

The sample holds many counts of this clonotype. The chain carries TRBV27 and TRBJ1-2; TRBD1 matches at 9 bases. CDR3 size: 13 residues. With V trimmed by 4 bases and J by 8 bases, 5 bases remained unmatched. The V gene's germline CDR1 is MNHEY and CDR2 SMNVEV (reference sequence). The CDR3 bases are TGTGCCAGCAGTTGGGGACAGGGAGGAGGCTACACCTTC. Translation: CASSWGQGGGYTF.

The genes are TRBV20-1 and TRBJ2-7; 14 nucleotides line up with TRBD2. CDR3 size: 14 residues. V shed 6 bases and J 3 bases; nucleotides not matched to a gene: 4. Germline V gene data show CDR1 as DFQATT and CDR2 as SNEGSKA (reference sequence). CDR3 protein: CSALGLAGVYEQYF. The CDR3 DNA reads as TGCAGTGCACTGGGACTAGCGGGGGTCTACGAGCAGTACTTC.

CDR3 loop: CATGSGSYNEQFF. CDR3 nucleotides: TGTGCCACAGGGAGCGGTTCCTACAATGAGCAGTTCTTC. V gene TRBV3-1 combines with J gene TRBJ2-1; D may match TRBD1 or TRBD2 (5 bases each). The CDR3 runs 13 residues. The germline V gene encodes CDR1 LGHDT and CDR2 YNNKEL (reference sequence). Trimming shortened V by 10 bases and J by 1 base, and 11 bases separated the two germline ends.

This clonotype was recorded many times. The chain joins TRBV18 to TRBJ2-1; D is possibly TRBD1 (6 bases). The germline gives CDR1 KGHSH, CDR2 LQKENI. The CDR3 covers 14 residues. V was trimmed by 3 bases and J by 6 bases, leaving 12 bases between them. This CDR3 is CASSPIQGPNEQFF. The CDR3 DNA sequence: TGTGCCAGCTCACCTATACAGGGCCCCAATGAGCAGTTCTTC.

The V gene is TRBV7-2, the J gene TRBJ1-2, with 7 bases identical to TRBD1. V was clipped by 2 bases and J by 5 bases; unmatched bases: 2. CDR1 SGHTA and CDR2 FQGNSA come from the germline V gene. The CDR3 loop spans 13 amino acids. DNA of the CDR3: TGTGCCAGCAGCTTAATGGGACAGTATGGCTACACCTTC. Its protein product is CASSLMGQYGYTF.

The table lists this clonotype with a few counts. This chain links TRBV5-1 with TRBJ2-5, with D possibly matching TRBD1 (6 bases). The V end lost 0 bases, the J end lost 10 bases, and 13 bases lay between the germline ends. CDR3 length: 13 residues. Per the germline V gene, CDR1 is SGHRS and CDR2 is YFSETQ. For the CDR3, the DNA is TGCGCCAGCAGCTTGGAACAGGGCCGCGACCAGTACTTC. Translating gives CASSLEQGRDQYF.

Ten or more counts support this clonotype. The CDR3 loop is CASTGTGTTFIAGNTIYF. Written as DNA, the CDR3 is TGTGCCAGCACCGGGACAGGGACCACTTTTATTGCTGGAAACACCATATATTTT. V and J are TRBV2 and TRBJ1-3, with 9 bases identical to TRBD1. Germline assignment: CDR1 SNHLY and CDR2 FYNNEI. CDR3 length equals 18 residues. Trimming at V came to 7 bases and at J to 2 bases, leaving 15 bases not matched to a gene.

There are many counts of this clonotype. The chain has TRBV3-1 and TRBJ1-1; no firm D call. Germline V CDR1 and CDR2: LGHDT, YNNKEL (reference sequence). This CDR3 spans 14 amino acids. V was pared by 0 bases and J by 0 bases, with 5 bases between. CDR3: CASSQEYLNTEAFF. The CDR3 coding sequence is TGTGCCAGCAGCCAAGAGTACCTGAACACTGAAGCTTTCTTT.

The sample holds many counts of this clonotype. The J gene is TRBJ1-6, the V gene TRBV3-1; D is perhaps TRBD1 (5 bases). Germline lookup yields CDR1 LGHDT and CDR2 YNNKEL (reference sequence). The V end was cut by 2 bases, the J end by 7 bases, with 6 bases between. The CDR3 has 13 residues. CDR3 sequence reads: CASSQKGNSPLHF. The CDR3 DNA reads TGTGCCAGCAGCCAAAAGGGGAATTCACCCCTCCACTTT.

This clonotype was picked up one time. The CDR3 loop is CASSSQGRSNQPQHF. In DNA form, the CDR3 reads TGTGCCAGCAGTTCACAGGGACGGAGCAATCAGCCCCAGCATTTT. The J gene is TRBJ1-5, the V gene TRBV2; tentatively, D is TRBD1 (6 bases). The CDR3 length is 15 residues. Germline lookup yields CDR1 SNHLY and CDR2 FYNNEI. V lost 5 bases and J 1 base, leaving 12 bases between the germline ends. The full variable domain, rest sourced from reference TRBV2 and TRBJ1-5, is EPEVTQTPSHQVTQMGQEVILRCVPISNHLYFYWYRQILGQKVEFLVSFYNNEISEKSEIFDDQFSVERPDGSNFTLKIRSTKLEDSAMYFCASSSQGRSNQPQHFGDGTRLSIL.

V usage is TRBV9 and J usage is TRBJ2-1; 12 bases match TRBD2. V gave up 4 bases and J gave up 0 bases; unmatched junction bases: 14. Germline V gives CDR1 SGDLS, CDR2 YYNGEE. This CDR3 region has 20 residues. The CDR3 nucleotides are TGTGCCAGCAGCTACGAAGGACTAGCGGGGCCGATCGGCTCCTACAATGAGCAGTTCTTC. Residues: CASSYEGLAGPIGSYNEQFF.

This clonotype was picked up many times. The chain joins TRBV3-1 to TRBJ1-5; D not resolved. V dropped 3 bases and J dropped 7 bases, with 10 bases sitting between them. The CDR3 has 13 amino acids. Per germline, CDR1 LGHDT and CDR2 YNNKEL (reference sequence). CDR3 amino acids: CASSQSDGQPQHF. The CDR3 DNA follows: TGTGCCAGCAGCCAGAGCGACGGGCAGCCCCAGCATTTT. Based on the CDR3 plus reference TRBV3-1 and TRBJ1-5, the full variable domain is DTAVSQTPKYLVTQMGNDKSIKCEQNLGHDTMYWYKQDSKKFLKIMFSYNNKELIINETVPNRFSPKSPDKAHLNLHINSLELGDSAVYFCASSQSDGQPQHFGDGTRLSIL.

The table lists this clonotype with many counts. V is TRBV27 and J is TRBJ1-1; 9 bases align to TRBD1. Trimming at V came to 4 bases and at J to 6 bases, leaving 12 bases not matched to a gene. Germline V lookup: CDR1 MNHEY, CDR2 SMNVEV (reference sequence). The CDR3 length is 16 residues. CDR3 residues: CASSSAWDRVPAEAFF. CDR3 nucleotide sequence: TGTGCCAGCAGTTCAGCCTGGGACAGGGTTCCGGCTGAAGCTTTCTTT.

This chain connects TRBV6-1 to TRBJ1-1, with D unclear. There are 17 residues in the CDR3. Germline loops: CDR1 MNHNS, CDR2 SASEGT. The V gene lost 3 bases and the J gene lost 0 bases, with 17 bases spanning the gap. For the CDR3, the DNA is TGTGCCAGCAGTGATGGGATTTGGGGAGGGATGAACACTGAAGCTTTCTTT. It translates to CASSDGIWGGMNTEAFF.

This chain connects TRBV6-2 or TRBV6-3 to TRBJ1-2, with 8 bases that match TRBD1. With 7 bases clipped from V and 4 bases from J, the junction kept 11 bases outside the gene matches. The germline gives CDR1 MNHEY, CDR2 SVGEGT. The CDR3 extends over 15 amino acids. The CDR3 bases are TGTGCCAGCAACGAACCCGACAGGGGACCCTATGGCTACACCTTC. Amino acid sequence: CASNEPDRGPYGYTF.

Many counts were recorded for this clonotype. The gene calls are TRBV2 and TRBJ1-1, with TRBD1 matching 9 bases. Losses at the gene ends were 5 bases for V and 5 bases for J; bases not matched to a gene: 6. The CDR3 spans 14 residues. Germline CDR1 SNHLY, CDR2 FYNNEI. CDR3 loop: CASSPGTGMTEAFF. The CDR3 DNA sequence: TGTGCCAGCAGTCCCGGGACAGGGATGACTGAAGCTTTCTTT. Full variable domain (missing parts from reference TRBV2 and TRBJ1-1): EPEVTQTPSHQVTQMGQEVILRCVPISNHLYFYWYRQILGQKVEFLVSFYNNEISEKSEIFDDQFSVERPDGSNFTLKIRSTKLEDSAMYFCASSPGTGMTEAFFGQGTRLTVV.

This chain uses TRBV6-1 with TRBJ1-5; no clear D gene. The germline V gene has CDR1 MNHNS and CDR2 SASEGT. The CDR3 is 14 amino acids. With 8 bases removed from V and 1 base from J, the gap between germline ends came to 12 bases. CDR3 in amino acids: CASERYRSNQPQHF. The CDR3 DNA reads TGTGCCAGCGAGCGGTATAGAAGCAATCAGCCCCAGCATTTT.

This clonotype showed up many times. The rearrangement uses TRBV18 and TRBJ2-1, with TRBD1 as a possible D gene (6 bases). Germline V gene lookup returns CDR1 KGHSH and CDR2 LQKENI. V gave up 3 bases and J gave up 4 bases, with 22 bases separating them. The length of the CDR3 is 18 residues. This chain's CDR3 is CASSPGYGGSDRYNEQFF. Written as DNA, the CDR3 is TGTGCCAGCTCACCGGGGTATGGGGGCTCGGACAGATACAATGAGCAGTTCTTC.

This chain links TRBV9 with TRBJ2-7, with a weak D call TRBD1 (6 bases). The CDR3 is 14 residues long. Germline CDR1 SGDLS, CDR2 YYNGEE. With 3 bases removed from V and 3 bases from J, the gap between germline ends came to 13 bases. Here the CDR3 DNA reads TGTGCCAGCAGCGAAGGGGGTGACGACTACGAGCAGTACTTC. It encodes CASSEGGDDYEQYF.